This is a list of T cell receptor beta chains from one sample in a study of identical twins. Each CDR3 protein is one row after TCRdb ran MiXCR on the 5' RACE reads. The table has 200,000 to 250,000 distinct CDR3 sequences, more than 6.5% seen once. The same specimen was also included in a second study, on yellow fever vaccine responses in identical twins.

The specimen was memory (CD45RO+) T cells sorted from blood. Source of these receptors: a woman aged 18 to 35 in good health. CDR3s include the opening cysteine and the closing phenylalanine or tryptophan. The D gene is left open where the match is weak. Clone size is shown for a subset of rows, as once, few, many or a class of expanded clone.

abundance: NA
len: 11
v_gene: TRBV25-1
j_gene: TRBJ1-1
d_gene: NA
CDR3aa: CASSEFEEAFF
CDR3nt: TGTGCCAGCAGTGAATTTGAGGAAGCTTTCTTT

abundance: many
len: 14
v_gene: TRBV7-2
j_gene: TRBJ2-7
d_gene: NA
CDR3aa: CASSLNQGNYEQYF
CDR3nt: TGTGCCAGCAGCTTAAATCAGGGAAACTACGAGCAGTACTTC

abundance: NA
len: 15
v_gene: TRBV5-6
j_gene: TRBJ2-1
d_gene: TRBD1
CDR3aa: CASSLGGQGGDEQFF
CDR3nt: TGTGCCAGCAGCTTGGGTGGACAGGGCGGCGATGAGCAGTTCTTC

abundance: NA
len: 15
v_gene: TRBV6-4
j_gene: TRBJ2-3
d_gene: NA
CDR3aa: CASSDSTSQLDTQYF
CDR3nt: TGTGCCAGCAGTGACTCTACTAGCCAACTAGATACGCAGTATTTT

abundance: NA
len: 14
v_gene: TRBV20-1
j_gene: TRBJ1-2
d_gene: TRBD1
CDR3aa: CSANPGQGDYGYTF
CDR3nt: TGCAGTGCCAACCCGGGACAGGGGGACTATGGCTACACCTTC

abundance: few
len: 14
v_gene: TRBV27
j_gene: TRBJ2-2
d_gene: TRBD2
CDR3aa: CACGGRPNTGELFF
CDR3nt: TGTGCCTGCGGGGGACGGCCGAACACCGGGGAGCTGTTTTTT

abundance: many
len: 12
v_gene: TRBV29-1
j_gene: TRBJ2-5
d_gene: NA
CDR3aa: CSVRPGDETQYF
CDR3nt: TGCAGCGTTAGGCCAGGGGACGAGACCCAGTACTTC

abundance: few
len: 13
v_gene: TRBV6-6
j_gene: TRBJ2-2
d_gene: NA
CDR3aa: CASSSLQGLGLFF
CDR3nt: TGTGCCAGCAGTTCCCTACAGGGTCTCGGGCTGTTTTTT

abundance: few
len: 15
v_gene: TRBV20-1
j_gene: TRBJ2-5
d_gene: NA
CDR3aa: CSASPQGHRGETQYF
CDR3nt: TGCAGTGCTAGCCCCCAGGGACACCGGGGGGAGACCCAGTACTTC

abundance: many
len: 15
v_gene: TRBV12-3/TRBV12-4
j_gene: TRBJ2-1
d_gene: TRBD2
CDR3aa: CASRKRGGGQDEQFF
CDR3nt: TGTGCCAGCAGGAAGCGGGGGGGCGGGCAAGATGAGCAGTTCTTC

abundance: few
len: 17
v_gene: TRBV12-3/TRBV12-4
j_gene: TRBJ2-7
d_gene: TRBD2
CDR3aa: CASAALEGAGGSYEQYF
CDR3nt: TGTGCCTCAGCAGCCCTAGAGGGAGCGGGAGGCTCCTACGAGCAGTACTTC

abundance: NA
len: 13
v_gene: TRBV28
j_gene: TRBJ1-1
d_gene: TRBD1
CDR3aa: CASSRQGLTEVFF
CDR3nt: TGTGCCAGCAGCAGACAGGGATTGACTGAAGTTTTCTTT

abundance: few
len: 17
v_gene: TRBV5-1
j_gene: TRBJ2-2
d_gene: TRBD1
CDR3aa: CASSPLRGQGDTGELFF
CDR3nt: TGCGCCAGCAGCCCTCTCCGGGGACAGGGGGACACCGGGGAGCTGTTTTTT

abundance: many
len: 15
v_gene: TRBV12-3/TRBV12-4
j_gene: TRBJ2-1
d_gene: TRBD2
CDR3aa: CASRSRLAGNNEQFF
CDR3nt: TGTGCCAGCAGGTCTAGACTAGCGGGGAACAATGAGCAGTTCTTC

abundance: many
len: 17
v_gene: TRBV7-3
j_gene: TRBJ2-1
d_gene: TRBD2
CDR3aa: CASSPRKGLAGVNEQFF
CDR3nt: TGTGCCAGCAGCCCCAGAAAGGGACTAGCGGGTGTGAATGAGCAGTTCTTC

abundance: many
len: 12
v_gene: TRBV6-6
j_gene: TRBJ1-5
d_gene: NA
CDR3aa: CASRHRYQPQHF
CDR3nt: TGTGCCAGCAGGCACAGGTATCAGCCCCAGCATTTT

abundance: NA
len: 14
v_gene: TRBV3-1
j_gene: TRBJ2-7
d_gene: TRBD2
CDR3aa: CASSPPGTTYEQYF
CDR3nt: TGTGCCAGCAGCCCGCCCGGGACTACCTACGAGCAGTACTTC

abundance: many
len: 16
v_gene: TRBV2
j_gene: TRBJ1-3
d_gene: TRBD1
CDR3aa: CASSPSGTEVGNTIYF
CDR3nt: TGTGCCAGCAGTCCGAGCGGGACAGAAGTGGGAAACACCATATATTTT

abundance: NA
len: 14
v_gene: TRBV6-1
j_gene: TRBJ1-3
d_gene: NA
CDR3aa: CATRDLLGGNTIYF
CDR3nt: TGTGCCACCAGGGACCTTTTAGGGGGAAACACCATATATTTT

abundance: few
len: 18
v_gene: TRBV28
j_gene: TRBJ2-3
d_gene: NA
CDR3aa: CASSSYIAGEWSTDTQYF
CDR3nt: TGTGCCAGCAGTTCCTATATCGCAGGGGAATGGAGCACAGATACGCAGTATTTT

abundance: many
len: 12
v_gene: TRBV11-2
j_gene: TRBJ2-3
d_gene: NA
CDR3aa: CASSQLLGTQYF
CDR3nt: TGTGCCAGCAGCCAACTCCTCGGGACGCAGTATTTT

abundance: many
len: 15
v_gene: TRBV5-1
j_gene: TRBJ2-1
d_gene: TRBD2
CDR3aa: CASSLTSVTYNEQFF
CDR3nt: TGCGCCAGCAGCTTGACTAGCGTTACCTACAATGAGCAGTTCTTC

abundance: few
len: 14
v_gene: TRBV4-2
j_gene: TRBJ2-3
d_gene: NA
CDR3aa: CASSLYPGADTQYF
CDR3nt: TGTGCCAGCAGCCTATATCCAGGGGCAGATACGCAGTATTTT

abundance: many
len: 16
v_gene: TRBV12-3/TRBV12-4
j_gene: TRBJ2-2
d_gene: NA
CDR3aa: CASTPPGRWNTGELFF
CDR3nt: TGTGCCAGCACCCCTCCGGGACGTTGGAACACCGGGGAGCTGTTTTTT

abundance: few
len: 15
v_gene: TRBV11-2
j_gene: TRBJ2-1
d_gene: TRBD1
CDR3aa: CASSTRQGVYNEQFF
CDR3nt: TGTGCCAGCAGCACTCGACAGGGGGTATACAATGAGCAGTTCTTC

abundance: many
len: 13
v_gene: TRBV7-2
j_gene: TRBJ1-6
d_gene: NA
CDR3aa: CASSLQGYSPLHF
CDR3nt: TGTGCCAGCAGCCTACAGGGTTATTCACCCCTCCACTTT

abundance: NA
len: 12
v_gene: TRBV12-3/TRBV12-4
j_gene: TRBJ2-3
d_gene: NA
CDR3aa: CASSPVRYTQYF
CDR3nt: TGTGCCAGCAGCCCTGTCAGATATACGCAGTATTTT

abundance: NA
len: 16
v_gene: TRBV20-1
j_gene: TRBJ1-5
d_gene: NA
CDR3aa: CSASPGRGFQNQPQHF
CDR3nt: TGCAGTGCTAGCCCGGGACGGGGGTTCCAGAATCAGCCCCAGCATTTT

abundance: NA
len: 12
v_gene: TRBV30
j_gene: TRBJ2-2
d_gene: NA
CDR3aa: CAWSVGWLELFF
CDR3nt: TGTGCCTGGAGTGTAGGGTGGTTGGAGCTGTTTTTT

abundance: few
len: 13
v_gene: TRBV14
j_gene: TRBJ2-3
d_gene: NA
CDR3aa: CASSQARGGTQYF
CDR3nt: TGTGCCAGCAGCCAGGCCAGGGGCGGCACGCAGTATTTT

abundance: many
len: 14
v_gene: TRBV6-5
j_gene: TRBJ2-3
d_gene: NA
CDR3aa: CASSYLGRADTQYF
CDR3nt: TGTGCCAGCAGTTACCTGGGAAGGGCCGATACGCAGTATTTT

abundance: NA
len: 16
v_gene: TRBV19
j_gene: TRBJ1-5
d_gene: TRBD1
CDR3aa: CASSINTGGSMGPQHF
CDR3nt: TGTGCCAGTAGTATAAACACAGGGGGCTCCATGGGACCCCAGCATTTT

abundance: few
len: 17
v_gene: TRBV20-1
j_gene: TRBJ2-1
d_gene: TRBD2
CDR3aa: CSARIPSGGTVYNEQFF
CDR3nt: TGCAGTGCTAGGATCCCTAGCGGGGGGACGGTATACAATGAGCAGTTCTTC